The present TCR beta chain was sequenced within a study of T cell repertoires in cytomegalovirus infection (dated by TCRdb to between 2017 and 2020). About the investigation overall: Peptide stimulations targeted recently identified HLA-C-restricted CMV epitopes, whose presentation resists viral immunomodulation, together with well-studied HLA-B-restricted epitopes. The HLA type of each donor mattered for the analysis, because public TCR beta signatures pointed to carriage of CMV infection along with the matching HLA type. Overall study outcomes, separate from this receptor: Carriers of CMV infection plus the relevant HLA type were discriminated by the cumulative frequency of public TCR beta family members in the study cohort and in an independent approximately 360-donor cohort. The ex vivo response was dominated by HLA-C-restricted CMV-specific TCR beta clonotypes, which also provided the single most frequent clonotype in two of eight donors.

CDR1 and CDR2, looked up from the germline V gene, are SGHVS and FNYEAQ. The CDR3, cysteine through phenylalanine, is 16 amino acids long. This entry keeps only the CDR3 DNA: 48 bases, framed from base 1. Trimming removed 1 base from V and 6 bases from J, leaving 15 bases between the germline ends. The sample was run on an Illumina HiSeq 1500. Clones were called with MiXCR by TCRdb after fastp trimmed the public reads at Q25, and only in-frame beta chains were retained. Rows matching on CDR3 protein sequence are summarized as one entry with the most common DNA and genes. The sample records hundreds of thousands of distinct CDR3 sequences, approximately 31% of which are singletons. The top ten clones comprise roughly 13% of the sample. For this clonotype: There is no known antigen for this receptor. No base qualities exist here, and no much larger clone lies one base off it.

Read against the paper, the sample's treatment or condition label means: in vitro stimulation with specific CMV peptide epitopes to enrich CMV-specific T cells. The sequence joins TRBV7-6 to TRBJ2-2; the D gene remains uncertain. This clonotype was sampled from a human donor in good health (CMV status not recorded). Some clones in this sample may be carry-over from other donors' samples. The material sequenced was cultured CD8+ T cells from PBMCs, taken from culture after CMV antigen stimulation. The CDR3 here reads CASSLVGGSTAGELFF. The nucleotide sequence is TGTGCCAGCAGCTTAGTAGGCGGATCCACGGCCGGGGAGCTGTTTTTT.